These 2 T cell receptor beta chains were all obtained from the same sample, sequenced in a study of T cells in Graves' hyperthyroidism and ophthalmopathy. The TCR beta CDR3 regions underwent amplification using RNA transcripts as the source. An initial round of RT-PCR targeting the TCR CDR3 relied on the HTBI primer set. TCRdb called the multiplex PCR reads again in MiXCR, with one record for every CDR3 protein. The data contain a few hundred thousand distinct CDR3 sequences, 15% of them singletons. The sequenced sample consisted of blood. The receptors stem from a woman in her 30s with Graves' hyperthyroidism.

This clonotype appeared many times. This rearrangement joins TRBV5-1 to TRBJ1-2; the D gene is possibly TRBD1 (5 bases). Germline V CDR1 and CDR2: SGHRS, YFSETQ. There are 13 residues in the CDR3. Trimming pared 3 bases from V and 1 base from J, leaving 7 bases between. Written as DNA, the CDR3 is TGCGCCAGCAGCTCTGACAGTAACTATGGCTACACCTTC. Its protein is CASSSDSNYGYTF.

CDR3 DNA: TGTGCTAGTGGTTCGTATACAGGGATGGGGTACCATGAGCAGTTCTTC. Translation: CASGSYTGMGYHEQFF. V and J are TRBV12-5 and TRBJ2-1; D is possibly TRBD1 (6 bases). V shed 4 bases and J shed 8 bases, with 21 bases lying between them. The V gene's germline CDR1 is LGHNT and CDR2 FRNRAP. This CDR3 has 16 residues.